The 10 T cell receptor beta chains reported below all come from one sample, sequenced in a study of beta chain features in type 1 diabetes. What was sequenced were expressed TCRB transcripts, since all of the isolated RNA had been reverse transcribed. Data came from immunoSEQ multiplex PCR; TCRdb stores just in-frame clones and leaves some out. This sample has about 240,000 clones; around a quarter occur once, and the top ten carry under 4.5%. Sequencing was performed on central memory CD4+ T cells from blood. The receptors were sampled from a man aged 25 to 45 in good health.

The chain carries TRBV4-3 and TRBJ2-5; a weak D match, TRBD1 (6 bases). Trimming shortened V by 1 base and J by 4 bases, and 10 bases separated the two germline ends. Per germline, CDR1 LGHNA and CDR2 YSLEER. This CDR3 is built from 14 residues. In nucleotides, the CDR3 is TGCGCCAGCAGCCAAGTGGGCAGGGGAGAGACCCAGTACTTC. Protein sequence: CASSQVGRGETQYF.

The rearrangement joins TRBV7-2 to TRBJ2-7; D gene ambiguous. CDR3 length: 12 residues. The ends were cut back, 2 bases at V and 1 base at J, with 3 bases in the middle. The germline CDR1 and CDR2 sequences are SGHTA and FQGNSA. This chain's CDR3 is CASSLSSYEQYF. CDR3 coding DNA: TGTGCCAGCAGCTTATCTTCCTACGAGCAGTACTTC.

J is TRBJ1-1 and V is TRBV30; D unresolved. The CDR3 has 15 amino acids. V lost 3 bases and J 1 base, leaving 15 bases between the germline ends. Germline values: CDR1 GTSNPN, CDR2 SVGIG (reference sequence). CDR3 nucleotide sequence: TGTGCCTGGAGGGATACCCGACGGAAGAACACTGAAGCTTTCTTT. This codes for CAWRDTRRKNTEAFF.

The rearrangement uses TRBV29-1 and TRBJ2-1; TRBD1 agrees at 8 bases. The CDR3 loop spans 14 amino acids. V lost 6 bases, J lost 6 bases, and 10 bases stayed unmatched. Germline assignment: CDR1 SQVTM and CDR2 ANQGSEA. The CDR3 DNA reads TGCAGCGTCAAACGCGGGACAGGTAGCAATGAGCAGTTCTTC. Its translation: CSVKRGTGSNEQFF.

The CDR3 nucleotides are TGTGCCAGCAGATCCAGTCCAGGGACAGGGGGCTACACCTTC. Encoded protein: CASRSSPGTGGYTF. J is TRBJ1-2 and V is TRBV6-5; 9 bases align to TRBD1. Per germline, CDR1 MNHEY and CDR2 SVGAGI. The CDR3 loop spans 14 amino acids. V was clipped by 6 bases and J by 8 bases; unmatched bases: 10.

The sample holds a few counts of this clone. The chain recombines TRBV25-1 with TRBJ2-1, with 10 positions matching TRBD1. V shed 6 bases and J 6 bases; nucleotides not matched to a gene: 5. CDR1 and CDR2 (germline): MGHDK, SYGVNS. CDR3 length equals 14 residues. CDR3 residues: CASRRTGGGNEQFF. The CDR3 bases are TGTGCCAGCAGAAGGACAGGGGGGGGCAATGAGCAGTTCTTC.

This clone showed up many times. The V and J genes are TRBV7-9 and TRBJ2-7, with D perhaps TRBD2 (5 bases). CDR3 length equals 12 residues. The V and J ends lost 1 base and 9 bases respectively, with 10 bases between them. CDR1 and CDR2 from the germline V gene are SEHNR and FQNEAQ (reference sequence). The CDR3 protein is CASSLDNSGQYF. The CDR3 nucleotides are TGTGCCAGCAGCTTAGATAACAGCGGGCAGTACTTC.

Within the sample, this clone is medium-sized. CDR3 nucleotide sequence: TGTGCCAGCAGCACAGACTGGGGGGAAAAACGGCGCATTCAGTACTTC. This sequence encodes CASSTDWGEKRRIQYF. V is TRBV21-1 and J is TRBJ2-4; the table's D call TRBD2 went unverified against the DNA. TRBV21-1 corresponds to a pseudogene. This CDR3 is built from 16 residues.

As regards this clone: This sample includes further DNA sequences coding for the same CDR3. V usage is TRBV9 and J usage is TRBJ2-5, with D possibly TRBD2 on 5 matching bases. Trimming removed 0 bases from V and 2 bases from J, with 11 bases in between. From germline, CDR1 is SGDLS and CDR2 YYNGEE. The CDR3 length is 15 residues. The DNA for the CDR3 is TGTGCCAGCAGCGTAGAAGGCGGGCTACAAGAGACCCAGTACTTC. The encoded protein is CASSVEGGLQETQYF.

The chain links TRBV27 to TRBJ2-7, with TRBD2 as a possible D gene (5 bases). With 0 bases removed from V and 5 bases from J, the gap between germline ends came to 11 bases. Germline V gives CDR1 MNHEY, CDR2 SMNVEV (reference sequence). This CDR3 spans 14 amino acids. The CDR3 spells CASSLSGHGDEQYF. CDR3 in DNA: TGTGCCAGCAGTTTATCTGGCCACGGGGACGAGCAGTACTTC.